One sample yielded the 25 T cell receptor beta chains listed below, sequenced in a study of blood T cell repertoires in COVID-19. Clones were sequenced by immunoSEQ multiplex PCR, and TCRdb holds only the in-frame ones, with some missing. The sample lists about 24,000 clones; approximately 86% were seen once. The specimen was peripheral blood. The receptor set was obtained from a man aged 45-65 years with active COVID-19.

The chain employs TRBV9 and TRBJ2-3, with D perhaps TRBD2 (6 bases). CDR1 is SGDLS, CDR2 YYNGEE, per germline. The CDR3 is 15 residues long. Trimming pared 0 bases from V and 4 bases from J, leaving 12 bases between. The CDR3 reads CASSVGGVFSDTQYF. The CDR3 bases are TGTGCCAGCAGCGTAGGCGGGGTGTTTTCAGATACGCAGTATTTT.

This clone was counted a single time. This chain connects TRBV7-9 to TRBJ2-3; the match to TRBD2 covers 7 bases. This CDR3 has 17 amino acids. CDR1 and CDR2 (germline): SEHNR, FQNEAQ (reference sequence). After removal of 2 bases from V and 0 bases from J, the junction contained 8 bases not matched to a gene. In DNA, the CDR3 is TGTGCCAGCAGCTTATACTGGGGGACTACTAGCACAGATACGCAGTATTTT. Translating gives CASSLYWGTTSTDTQYF. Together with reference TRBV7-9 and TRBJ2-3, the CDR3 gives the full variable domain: DTGVSQNPRHKITKRGQNVTFRCDPISEHNRLYWYRQTLGQGPEFLTYFQNEAQLEKSRLLSDRFSAERPKGSFSTLEIQRTEQGDSAMYLCASSLYWGTTSTDTQYFGPGTRLTVL.

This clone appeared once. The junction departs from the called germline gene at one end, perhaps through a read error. DNA of the CDR3: TGTGCTAGCAGCTTGCGCGGCGCAAGCACAGATACGCAGTATTTT. Translated, it gives CASSLRGASTDTQYF. The chain is built from TRBV7-7 and TRBJ2-3; no reliable D call. The V gene's germline CDR1 is SSHAT and CDR2 FNYEAQ (reference sequence). The CDR3 contains 15 residues.

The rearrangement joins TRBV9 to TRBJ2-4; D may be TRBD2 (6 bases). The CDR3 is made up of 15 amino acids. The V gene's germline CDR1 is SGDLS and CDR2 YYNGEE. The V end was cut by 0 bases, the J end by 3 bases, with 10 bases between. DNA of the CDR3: TGTGCCAGCAGCGTAGGGGGGGACCACAAAAACATTCAGTACTTC. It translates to CASSVGGDHKNIQYF.

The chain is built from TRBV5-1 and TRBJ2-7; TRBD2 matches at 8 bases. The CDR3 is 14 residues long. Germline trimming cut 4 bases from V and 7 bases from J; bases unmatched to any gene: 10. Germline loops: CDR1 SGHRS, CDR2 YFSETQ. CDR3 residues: CASSISGSFNEQYF. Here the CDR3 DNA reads TGCGCCAGCAGCATCAGCGGGAGTTTCAATGAGCAGTACTTC. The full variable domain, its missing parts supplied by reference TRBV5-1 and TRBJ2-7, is KAGVTQTPRYLIKTRGQQVTLSCSPISGHRSVSWYQQTPGQGLQFLFEYFSETQRNKGNFPGRFSGRQFSNSRSEMNVSTLELGDSALYLCASSISGSFNEQYFGPGTRLTVT.

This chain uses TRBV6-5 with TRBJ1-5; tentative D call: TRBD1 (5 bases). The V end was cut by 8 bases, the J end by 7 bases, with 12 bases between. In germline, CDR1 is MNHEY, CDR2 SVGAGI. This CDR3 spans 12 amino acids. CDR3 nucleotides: TGTGCCAGCGGTAACGGGGGGCAGCCCCAGCATTTT. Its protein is CASGNGGQPQHF.

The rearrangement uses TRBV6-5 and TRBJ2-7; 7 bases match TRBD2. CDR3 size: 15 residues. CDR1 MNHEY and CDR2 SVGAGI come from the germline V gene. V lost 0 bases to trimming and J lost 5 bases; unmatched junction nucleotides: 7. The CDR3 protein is CASSYSYHGLDEQYF. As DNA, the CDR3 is TGTGCCAGCAGTTACTCGTATCATGGACTAGACGAGCAGTACTTC.

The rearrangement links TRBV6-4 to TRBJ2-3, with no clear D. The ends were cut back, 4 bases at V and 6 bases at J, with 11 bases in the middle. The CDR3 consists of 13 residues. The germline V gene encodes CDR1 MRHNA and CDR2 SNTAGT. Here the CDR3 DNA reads TGTGCCAGCAGTGTTATGTCGCAGGATACGCAGTATTTT. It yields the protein CASSVMSQDTQYF.

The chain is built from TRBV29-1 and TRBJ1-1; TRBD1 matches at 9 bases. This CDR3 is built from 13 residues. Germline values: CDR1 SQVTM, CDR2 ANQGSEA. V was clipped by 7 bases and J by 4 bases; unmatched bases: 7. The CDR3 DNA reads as TGCAGCGCCAGGGACAGGGAGGGCACTGAAGCTTTCTTT. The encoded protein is CSARDREGTEAFF.

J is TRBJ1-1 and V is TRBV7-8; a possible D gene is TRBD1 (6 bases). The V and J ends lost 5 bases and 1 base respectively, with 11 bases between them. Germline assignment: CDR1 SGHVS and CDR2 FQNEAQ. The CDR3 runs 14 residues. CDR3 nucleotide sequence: TGTGCCAGCAGCCGGACAGAACGGAACACTGAAGCTTTCTTT. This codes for CASSRTERNTEAFF.

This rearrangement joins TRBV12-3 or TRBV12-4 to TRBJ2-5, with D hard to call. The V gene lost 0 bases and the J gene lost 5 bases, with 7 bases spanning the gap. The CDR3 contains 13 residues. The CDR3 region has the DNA TGTGCCAGCAGTTTAGCCCCACACGAGACCCAGTACTTC. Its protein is CASSLAPHETQYF.

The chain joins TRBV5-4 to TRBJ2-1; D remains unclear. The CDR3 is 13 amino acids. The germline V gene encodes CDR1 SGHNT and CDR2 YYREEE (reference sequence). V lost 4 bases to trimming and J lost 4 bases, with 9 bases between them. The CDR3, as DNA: TGTGCCAGCAGCGGTGCGTGGTACAATGAGCAGTTCTTC. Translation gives CASSGAWYNEQFF.

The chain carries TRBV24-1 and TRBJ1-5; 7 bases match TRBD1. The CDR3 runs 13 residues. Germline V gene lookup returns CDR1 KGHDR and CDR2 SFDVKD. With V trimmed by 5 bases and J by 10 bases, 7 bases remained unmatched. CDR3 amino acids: CATSASTGAPQHF. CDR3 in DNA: TGTGCCACCAGTGCCTCTACAGGGGCACCCCAGCATTTT.

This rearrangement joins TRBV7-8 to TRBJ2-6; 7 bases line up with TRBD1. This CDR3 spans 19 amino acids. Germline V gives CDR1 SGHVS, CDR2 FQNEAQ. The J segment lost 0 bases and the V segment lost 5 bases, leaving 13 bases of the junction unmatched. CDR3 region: CASSPKLDRIPSGANVLTF. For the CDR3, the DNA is TGTGCCAGCAGCCCCAAGTTGGACAGGATCCCCTCTGGGGCCAACGTCCTGACTTTC.

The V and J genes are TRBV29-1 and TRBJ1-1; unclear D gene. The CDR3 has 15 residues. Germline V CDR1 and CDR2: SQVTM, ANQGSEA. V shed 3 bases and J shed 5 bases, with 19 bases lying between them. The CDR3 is CSVESRKDANTEAFF. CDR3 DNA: TGCAGCGTTGAGTCGCGGAAAGATGCTAATACTGAAGCTTTCTTT.

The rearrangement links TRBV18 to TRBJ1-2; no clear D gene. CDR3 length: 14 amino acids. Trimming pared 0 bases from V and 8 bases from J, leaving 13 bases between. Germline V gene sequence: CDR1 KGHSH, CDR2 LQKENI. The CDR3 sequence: CASSPPTRVGGYTF. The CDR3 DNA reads TGTGCCAGCTCACCACCTACTAGGGTGGGGGGCTACACCTTC.

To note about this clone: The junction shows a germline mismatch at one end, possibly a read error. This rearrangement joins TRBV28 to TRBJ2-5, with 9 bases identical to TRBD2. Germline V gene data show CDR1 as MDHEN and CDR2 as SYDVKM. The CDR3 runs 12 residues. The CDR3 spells CASRSGGLARNF. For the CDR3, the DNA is TGTGCCAGCAGGTCCGGTGGACTAGCGAGGAACTTC.

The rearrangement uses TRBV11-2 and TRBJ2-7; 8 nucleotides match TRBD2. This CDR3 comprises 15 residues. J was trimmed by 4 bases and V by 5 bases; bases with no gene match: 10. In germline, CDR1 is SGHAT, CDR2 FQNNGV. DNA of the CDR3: TGTGCCAGCAGCCGACTGGCGGGGGGTCTATACGAGCAGTACTTC. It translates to CASSRLAGGLYEQYF.

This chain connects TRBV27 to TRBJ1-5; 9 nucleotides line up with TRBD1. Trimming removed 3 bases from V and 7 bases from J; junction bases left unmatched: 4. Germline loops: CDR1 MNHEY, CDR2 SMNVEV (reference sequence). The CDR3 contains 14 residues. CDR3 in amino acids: CASSFRQGGQPQHF. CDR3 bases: TGTGCCAGCAGTTTTCGACAGGGGGGCCAGCCCCAGCATTTT.

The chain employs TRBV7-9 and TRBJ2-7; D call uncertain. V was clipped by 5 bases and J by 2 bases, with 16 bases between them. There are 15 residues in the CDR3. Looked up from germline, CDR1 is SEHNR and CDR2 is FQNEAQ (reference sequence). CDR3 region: CASSREASTAYEQYF. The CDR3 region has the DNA TGTGCCAGCAGCCGTGAGGCGAGTACGGCCTACGAGCAGTACTTC.

The DNA of the CDR3 is TGTGCTAGTGGTATTGGAGATGGTGAGACCCAGTACTTC. Translating it yields CASGIGDGETQYF. The chain has TRBV12-5 and TRBJ2-5; D remains ambiguous. This CDR3 has 13 amino acids. CDR1 is LGHNT, CDR2 FRNRAP, per germline. V lost 5 bases, J lost 5 bases, and 12 bases lay in between.

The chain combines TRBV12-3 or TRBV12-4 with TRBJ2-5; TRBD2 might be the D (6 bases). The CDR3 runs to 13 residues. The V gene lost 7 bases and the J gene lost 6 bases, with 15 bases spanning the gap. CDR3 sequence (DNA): TGTGCCAGCACCCCCGGGGCGGGGAAGACCCAGTACTTC. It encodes CASTPGAGKTQYF.

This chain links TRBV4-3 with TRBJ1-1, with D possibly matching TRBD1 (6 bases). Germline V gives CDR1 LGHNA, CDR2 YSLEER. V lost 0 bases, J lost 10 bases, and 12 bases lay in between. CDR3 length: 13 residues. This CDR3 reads CASSQEGGAAAFF. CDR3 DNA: TGCGCCAGCAGCCAAGAAGGGGGGGCTGCAGCTTTCTTT.

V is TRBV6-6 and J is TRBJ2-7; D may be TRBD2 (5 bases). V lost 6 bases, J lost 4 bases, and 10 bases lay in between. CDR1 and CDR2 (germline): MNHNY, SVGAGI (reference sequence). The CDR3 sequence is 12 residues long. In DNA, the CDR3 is TGTGCCAGCAGCCCCGGGGATTACGAGCAGTACTTC. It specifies CASSPGDYEQYF.

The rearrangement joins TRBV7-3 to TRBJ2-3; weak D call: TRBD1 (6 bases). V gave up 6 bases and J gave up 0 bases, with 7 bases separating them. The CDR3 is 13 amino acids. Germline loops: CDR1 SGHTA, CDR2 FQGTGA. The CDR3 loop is CASRQGSTDTQYF. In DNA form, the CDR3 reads TGTGCCAGCAGACAGGGAAGCACAGATACGCAGTATTTT. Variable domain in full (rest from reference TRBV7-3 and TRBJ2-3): GAGVSQTPSNKVTEKGKYVELRCDPISGHTALYWYRQSLGQGPEFLIYFQGTGAADDSGLPNDRFFAVRPEGSVSTLKIQRTERGDSAVYLCASRQGSTDTQYFGPGTRLTVL.